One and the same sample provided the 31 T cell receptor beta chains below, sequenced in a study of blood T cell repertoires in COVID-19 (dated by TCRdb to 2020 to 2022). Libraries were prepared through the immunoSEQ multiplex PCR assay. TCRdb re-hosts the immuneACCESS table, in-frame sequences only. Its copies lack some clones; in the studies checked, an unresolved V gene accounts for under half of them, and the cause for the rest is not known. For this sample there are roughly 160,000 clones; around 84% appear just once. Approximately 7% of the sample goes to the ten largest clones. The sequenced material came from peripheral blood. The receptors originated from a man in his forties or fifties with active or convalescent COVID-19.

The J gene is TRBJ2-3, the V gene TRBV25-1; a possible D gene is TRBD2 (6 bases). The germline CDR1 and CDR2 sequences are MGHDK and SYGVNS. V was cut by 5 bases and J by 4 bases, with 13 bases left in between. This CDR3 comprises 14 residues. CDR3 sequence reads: CASSKLAVADTQYF. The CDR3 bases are TGTGCCAGCAGTAAGTTAGCGGTAGCAGATACGCAGTATTTT.

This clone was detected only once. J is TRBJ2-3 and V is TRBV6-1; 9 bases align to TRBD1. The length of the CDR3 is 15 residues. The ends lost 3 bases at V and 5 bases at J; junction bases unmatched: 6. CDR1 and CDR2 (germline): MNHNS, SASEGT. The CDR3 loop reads CASSDRDRVVDTQYF. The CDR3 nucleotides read TGTGCCAGCAGTGACCGGGACAGGGTTGTAGATACGCAGTATTTT.

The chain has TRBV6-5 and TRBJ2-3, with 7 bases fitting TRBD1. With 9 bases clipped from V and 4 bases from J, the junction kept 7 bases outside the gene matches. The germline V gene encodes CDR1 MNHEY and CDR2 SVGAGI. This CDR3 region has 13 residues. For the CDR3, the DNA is TGTGCCAGTCGACAGGGCCGATCAGATACGCAGTATTTT. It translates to CASRQGRSDTQYF.

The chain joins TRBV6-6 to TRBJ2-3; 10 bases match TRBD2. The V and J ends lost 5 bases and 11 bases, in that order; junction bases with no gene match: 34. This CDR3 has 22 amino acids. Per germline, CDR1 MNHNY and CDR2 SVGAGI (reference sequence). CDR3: CASSPPFGSLLAGAKPGIGQYF. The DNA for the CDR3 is TGTGCCAGCAGTCCCCCGTTCGGGAGTTTGCTAGCGGGGGCGAAACCCGGGATAGGGCAGTATTTT.

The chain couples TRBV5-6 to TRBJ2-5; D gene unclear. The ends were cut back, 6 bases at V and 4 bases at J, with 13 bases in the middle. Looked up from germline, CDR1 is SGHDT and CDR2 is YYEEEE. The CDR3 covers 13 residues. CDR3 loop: CASNPGVGETQYF. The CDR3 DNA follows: TGTGCCAGCAACCCGGGTGTGGGAGAGACCCAGTACTTC. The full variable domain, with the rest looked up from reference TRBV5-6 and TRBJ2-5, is DAGVTQSPTHLIKTRGQQVTLRCSPKSGHDTVSWYQQALGQGPQFIFQYYEEEERQRGNFPDRFSGHQFPNYSSELNVNALLLGDSALYLCASNPGVGETQYFGPGTRLLVL.

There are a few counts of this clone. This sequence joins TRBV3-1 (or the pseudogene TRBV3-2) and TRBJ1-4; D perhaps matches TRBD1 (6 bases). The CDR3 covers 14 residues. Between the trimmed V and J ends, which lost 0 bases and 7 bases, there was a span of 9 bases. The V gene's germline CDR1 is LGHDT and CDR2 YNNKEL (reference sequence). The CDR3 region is CASSQDLGGEKLFF. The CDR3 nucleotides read TGTGCCAGCAGCCAAGATCTAGGGGGTGAAAAACTGTTTTTT.

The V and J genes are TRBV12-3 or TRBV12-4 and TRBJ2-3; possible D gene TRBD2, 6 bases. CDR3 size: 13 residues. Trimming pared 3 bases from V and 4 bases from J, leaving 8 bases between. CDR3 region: CASSFGGADTQYF. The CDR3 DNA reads TGTGCCAGCAGTTTCGGGGGTGCAGATACGCAGTATTTT.

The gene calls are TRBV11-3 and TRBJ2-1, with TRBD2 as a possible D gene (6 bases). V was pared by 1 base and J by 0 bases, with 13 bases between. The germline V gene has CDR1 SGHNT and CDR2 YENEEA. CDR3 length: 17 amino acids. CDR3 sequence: CASSLGPTSRSYNEQFF. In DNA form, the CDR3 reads TGTGCCAGCAGCTTAGGTCCGACTAGTCGCTCCTACAATGAGCAGTTCTTC.

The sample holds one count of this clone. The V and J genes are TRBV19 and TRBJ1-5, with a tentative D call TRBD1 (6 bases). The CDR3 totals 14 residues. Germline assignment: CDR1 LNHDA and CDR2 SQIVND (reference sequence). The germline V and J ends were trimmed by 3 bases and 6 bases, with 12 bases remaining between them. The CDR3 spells CASSISIGGQPQHF. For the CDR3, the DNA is TGTGCCAGTAGTATCTCTATAGGGGGTCAGCCCCAGCATTTT.

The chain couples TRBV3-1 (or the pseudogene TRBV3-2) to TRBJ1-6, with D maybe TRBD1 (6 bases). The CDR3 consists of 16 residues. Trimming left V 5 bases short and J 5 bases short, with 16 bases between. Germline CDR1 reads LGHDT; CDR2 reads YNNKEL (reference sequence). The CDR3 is CASSVKTGHDNSPLHF. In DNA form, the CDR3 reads TGTGCCAGCAGCGTCAAAACAGGGCATGATAATTCACCCCTCCACTTT.

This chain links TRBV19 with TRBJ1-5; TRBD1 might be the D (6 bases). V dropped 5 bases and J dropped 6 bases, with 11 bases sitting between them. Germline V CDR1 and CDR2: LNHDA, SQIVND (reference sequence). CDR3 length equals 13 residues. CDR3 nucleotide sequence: TGTGCCAGTAGTCAAACAGGGTTTCAGCCCCAGCATTTT. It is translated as CASSQTGFQPQHF.

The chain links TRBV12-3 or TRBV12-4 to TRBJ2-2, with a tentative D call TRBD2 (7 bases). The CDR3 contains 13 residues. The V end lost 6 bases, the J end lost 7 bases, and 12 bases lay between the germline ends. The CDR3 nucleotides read TGTGCCAGCAGGGGGGGGGCTGGCGGGGAGCTGTTTTTT. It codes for CASRGGAGGELFF.

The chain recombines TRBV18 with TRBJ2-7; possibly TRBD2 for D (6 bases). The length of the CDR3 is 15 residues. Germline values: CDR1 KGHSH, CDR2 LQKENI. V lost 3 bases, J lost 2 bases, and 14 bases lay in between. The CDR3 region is CASSPGGTPTYEQYF. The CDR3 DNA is TGTGCCAGCTCACCGGGCGGGACCCCAACCTACGAGCAGTACTTC. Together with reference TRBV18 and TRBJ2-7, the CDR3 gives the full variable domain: NAGVMQNPRHLVRRRGQEARLRCSPMKGHSHVYWYRQLPEEGLKFMVYLQKENIIDESGMPKERFSAEFPKEGPSILRIQQVVRGDSAAYFCASSPGGTPTYEQYFGPGTRLTVT.

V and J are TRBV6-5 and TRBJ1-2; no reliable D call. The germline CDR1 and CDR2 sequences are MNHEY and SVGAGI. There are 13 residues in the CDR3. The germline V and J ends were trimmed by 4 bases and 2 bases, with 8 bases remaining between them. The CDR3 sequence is CASSSSANYGYTF. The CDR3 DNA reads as TGTGCCAGCAGTTCGTCCGCGAACTATGGCTACACCTTC.

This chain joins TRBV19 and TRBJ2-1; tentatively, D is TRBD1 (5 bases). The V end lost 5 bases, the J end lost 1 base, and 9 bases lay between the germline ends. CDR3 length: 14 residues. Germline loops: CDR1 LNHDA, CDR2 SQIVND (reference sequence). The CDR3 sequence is CASSSTASYNEQFF. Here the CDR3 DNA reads TGTGCCAGTAGTTCGACAGCTTCCTACAATGAGCAGTTCTTC.

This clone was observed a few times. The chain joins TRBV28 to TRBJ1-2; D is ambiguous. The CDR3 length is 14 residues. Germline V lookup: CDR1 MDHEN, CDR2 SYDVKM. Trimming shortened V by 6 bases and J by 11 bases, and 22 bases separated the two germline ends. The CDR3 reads CASSRLHGSLGYTF. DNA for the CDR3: TGTGCCAGCAGCAGACTCCATGGGTCCTTAGGATACACCTTC.

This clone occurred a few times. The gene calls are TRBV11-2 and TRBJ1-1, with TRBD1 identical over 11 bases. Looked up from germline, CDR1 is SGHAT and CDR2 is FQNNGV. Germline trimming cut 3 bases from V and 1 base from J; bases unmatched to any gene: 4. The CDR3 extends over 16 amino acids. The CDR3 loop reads CASSLNGQGANTEAFF. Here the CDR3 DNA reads TGTGCCAGCAGCTTGAACGGACAGGGGGCGAACACTGAAGCTTTCTTT.

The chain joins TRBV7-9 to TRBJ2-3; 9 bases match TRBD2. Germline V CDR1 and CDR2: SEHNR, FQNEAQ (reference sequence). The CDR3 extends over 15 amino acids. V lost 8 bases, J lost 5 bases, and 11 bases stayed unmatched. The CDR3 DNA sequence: TGTGCCAGCCGGTTAGCGGGGGCCGCCGGAGATACGCAGTATTTT. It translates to CASRLAGAAGDTQYF.

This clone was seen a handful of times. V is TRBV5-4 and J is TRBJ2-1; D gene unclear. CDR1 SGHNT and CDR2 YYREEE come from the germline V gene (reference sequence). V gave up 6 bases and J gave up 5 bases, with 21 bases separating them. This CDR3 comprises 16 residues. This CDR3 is CASTKIETVRNNEQFF. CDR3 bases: TGTGCCAGCACCAAGATAGAGACTGTCAGAAACAATGAGCAGTTCTTC.

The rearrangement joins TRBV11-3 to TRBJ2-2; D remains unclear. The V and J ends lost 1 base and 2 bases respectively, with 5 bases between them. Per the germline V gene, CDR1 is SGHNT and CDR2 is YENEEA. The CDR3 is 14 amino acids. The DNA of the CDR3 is TGTGCCAGCAGCTTAGGAGTAAACACCGGGGAGCTGTTTTTT. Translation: CASSLGVNTGELFF.

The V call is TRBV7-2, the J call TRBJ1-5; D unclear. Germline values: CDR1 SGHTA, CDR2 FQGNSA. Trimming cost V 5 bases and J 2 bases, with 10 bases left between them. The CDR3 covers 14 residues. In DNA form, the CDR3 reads TGTGCCAGCAGCCAACTTGGTGGCAATCAGCCCCAGCATTTT. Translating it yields CASSQLGGNQPQHF.

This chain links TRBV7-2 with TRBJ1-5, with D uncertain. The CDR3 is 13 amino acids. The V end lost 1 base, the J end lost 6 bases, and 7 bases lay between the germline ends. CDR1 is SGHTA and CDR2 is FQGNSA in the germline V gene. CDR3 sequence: CASSLGGFQPQHF. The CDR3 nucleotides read TGTGCCAGCAGCTTAGGAGGGTTTCAGCCCCAGCATTTT.

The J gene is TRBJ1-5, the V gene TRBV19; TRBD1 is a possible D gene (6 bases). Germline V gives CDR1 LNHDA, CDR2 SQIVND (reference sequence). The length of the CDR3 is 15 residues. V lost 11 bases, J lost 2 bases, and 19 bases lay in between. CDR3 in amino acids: CAGSPGAFGNQPQHF. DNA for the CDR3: TGTGCCGGTTCCCCAGGGGCGTTCGGCAATCAGCCCCAGCATTTT.

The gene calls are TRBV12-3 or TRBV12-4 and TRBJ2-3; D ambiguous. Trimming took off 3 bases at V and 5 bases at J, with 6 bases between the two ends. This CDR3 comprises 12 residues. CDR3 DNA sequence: TGTGCCAGCAGTTTTAATAGAGATACGCAGTATTTT. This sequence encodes CASSFNRDTQYF.

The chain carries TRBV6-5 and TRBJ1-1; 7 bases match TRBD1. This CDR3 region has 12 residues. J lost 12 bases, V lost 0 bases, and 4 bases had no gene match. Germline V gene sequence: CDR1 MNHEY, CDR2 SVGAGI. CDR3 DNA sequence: TGTGCCAGCAGTTACTCCGGGACAGAGACTTTCTTT. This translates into CASSYSGTETFF.

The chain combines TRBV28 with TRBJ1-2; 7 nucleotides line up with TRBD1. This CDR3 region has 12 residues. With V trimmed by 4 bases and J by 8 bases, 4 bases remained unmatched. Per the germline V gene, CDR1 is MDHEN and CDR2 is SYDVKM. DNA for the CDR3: TGTGCCAGCAGTTGGGGGACAGCGGGCTACACCTTC. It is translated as CASSWGTAGYTF.

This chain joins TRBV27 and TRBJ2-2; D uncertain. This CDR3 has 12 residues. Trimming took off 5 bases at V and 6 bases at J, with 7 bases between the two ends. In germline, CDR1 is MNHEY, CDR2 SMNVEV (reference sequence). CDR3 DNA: TGTGCCAGCAGTCCCTCCTCCGGGGAGCTGTTTTTT. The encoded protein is CASSPSSGELFF.

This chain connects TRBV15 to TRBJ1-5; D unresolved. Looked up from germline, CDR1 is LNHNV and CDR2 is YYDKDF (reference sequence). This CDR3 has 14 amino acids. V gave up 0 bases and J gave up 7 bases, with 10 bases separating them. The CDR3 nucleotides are TGTGCCACCAGCAGAGATAACAGTCGCCAGCCCCAGCATTTT. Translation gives CATSRDNSRQPQHF.

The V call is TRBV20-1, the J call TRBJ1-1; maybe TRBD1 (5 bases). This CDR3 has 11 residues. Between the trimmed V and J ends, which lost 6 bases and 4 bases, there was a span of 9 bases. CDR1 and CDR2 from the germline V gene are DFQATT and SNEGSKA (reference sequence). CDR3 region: CSAPRVTEAFF. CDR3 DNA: TGCAGTGCCCCCAGGGTCACTGAAGCTTTCTTT.

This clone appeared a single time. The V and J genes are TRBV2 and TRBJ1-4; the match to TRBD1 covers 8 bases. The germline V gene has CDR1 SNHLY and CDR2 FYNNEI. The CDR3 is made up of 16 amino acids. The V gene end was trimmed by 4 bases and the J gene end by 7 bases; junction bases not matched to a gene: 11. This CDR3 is CASSVAGGLGGEKLFF. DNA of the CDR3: TGTGCCAGCAGTGTGGCAGGGGGCCTGGGGGGTGAAAAACTGTTTTTT.

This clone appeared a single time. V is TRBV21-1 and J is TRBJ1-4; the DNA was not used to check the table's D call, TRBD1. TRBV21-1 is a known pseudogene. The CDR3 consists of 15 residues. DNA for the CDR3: TGTGCCAGCAGCCCACAAGTTGGAACTAATGAAAAACTGTTTTTT. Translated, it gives CASSPQVGTNEKLFF.